This TCR beta chain was obtained from a study of T cell changes during pregnancy in multiple sclerosis. The method was immunoSEQ multiplex PCR; TCRdb's version includes in-frame clones alone and lacks a portion of them. The profile shows 30,000 to 35,000 clones, over 75% of them singletons. Looked up from germline, CDR1 is MDHEN and CDR2 is SYDVKM. The CDR3 extends over 15 amino acids. Germline trimming cut 5 bases from V and 0 bases from J; bases unmatched to any gene: 6. The chain couples TRBV28 to TRBJ1-2, with 7 bases identical to TRBD1. This specimen consisted of CD8+ T cells from peripheral blood mononuclear cells, obtained before pregnancy. This receptor was obtained from a female donor with multiple sclerosis, enrolled in a pregnancy study. Here the CDR3 reads CASSPGTDPNYGYTF. CDR3 bases: TGTGCCAGCAGTCCGGGGACAGATCCTAACTATGGCTACACCTTC.